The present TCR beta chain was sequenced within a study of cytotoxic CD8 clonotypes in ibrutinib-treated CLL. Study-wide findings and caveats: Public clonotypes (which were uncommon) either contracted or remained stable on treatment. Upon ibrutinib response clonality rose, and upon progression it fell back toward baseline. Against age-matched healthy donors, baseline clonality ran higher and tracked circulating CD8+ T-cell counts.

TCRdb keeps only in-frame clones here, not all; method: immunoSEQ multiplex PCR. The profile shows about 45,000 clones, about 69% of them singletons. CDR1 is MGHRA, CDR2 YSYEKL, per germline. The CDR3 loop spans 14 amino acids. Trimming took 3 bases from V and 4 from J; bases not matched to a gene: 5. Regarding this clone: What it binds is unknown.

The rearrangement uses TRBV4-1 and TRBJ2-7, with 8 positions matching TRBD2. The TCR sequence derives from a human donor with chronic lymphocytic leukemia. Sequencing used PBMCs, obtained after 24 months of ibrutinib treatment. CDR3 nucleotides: TGCGCCAGCAGCCACGAGACTAGCGATTACGAGCAGTACTTC. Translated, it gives CASSHETSDYEQYF.